These T cell receptor beta chains were read from a single sample in a study of T cells in pancreatic ductal adenocarcinoma. Profiling relied on immunoSEQ multiplex PCR, and the TCRdb table lists in-frame clones only, not all of them. Of roughly 100,000 clones in the sample, 90% to 95% were seen once. Sequenced input: PBMCs. These receptors were obtained from a human donor with pancreatic ductal adenocarcinoma. Both conserved end residues are part of each CDR3. The D gene is left open where the match is weak. Expanded clones get a size class; other rows say once, few or many, or leave the size out.

clone size | D gene | J gene | V gene | CDR3 DNA | CDR3 protein
. | TRBD2 | TRBJ2-3 | TRBV18 | TGTGCCAGCTCGTCGCCAACTAGCGGGGGAAGCACAGATACGCAGTATTTT | CASSSPTSGGSTDTQYF
. | . | TRBJ2-5 | TRBV5-4 | TGTGCCAGCAGCCTGTTTGGGCTTCAAGAGACCCAGTACTTC | CASSLFGLQETQYF
once | . | TRBJ2-5 | TRBV5-6 | TGTGCCAGCAGCTTGGTCGACAGAGAGACCCAGTACTTC | CASSLVDRETQYF
. | . | TRBJ2-3 | TRBV7-7 | TGTGCCAGCAGCCCCGGGAGTGTATGGACAGATACGCAGTATTTT | CASSPGSVWTDTQYF
. | . | TRBJ1-4 | TRBV28 | TGTGCCGTGGGTGGAGGCCCATCAACTAATGAAAAACTGTTTTTT | CAVGGGPSTNEKLFF
. | . | TRBJ2-5 | TRBV7-9 | TGTGCCAGCACCGGACGGGACTCTCAAGAGACCCAGTACTTC | CASTGRDSQETQYF
. | . | TRBJ2-5 | TRBV10-3 | TGTGCCATCAGTGCGAGAGGAACGGGGGAGACCCAGTACTTC | CAISARGTGETQYF
. | . | TRBJ2-3 | TRBV6-5 | TGTGCCAGCACTAGAGAAGGCACAGATACGCAGTATTTT | CASTREGTDTQYF
once | TRBD2 | TRBJ2-7 | TRBV30 | TGTGCCTGGACAGCGGGGACCTACGAGCAGTACTTC | CAWTAGTYEQYF
. | . | TRBJ2-7 | TRBV27 | TGTGCCAGCAGTGTCCCCTTCTCCTACGAGCAGTACTTC | CASSVPFSYEQYF
. | TRBD1 | TRBJ2-7 | TRBV4-2 | TGTGCCAGCAGCCAAGGGTGGGCCCGACAGGGGGCAATGGGCGAGCAGTACTTC | CASSQGWARQGAMGEQYF
. | TRBD2 | TRBJ2-3 | TRBV5-1 | TGCGCCAGCAGCTTAACGGCTAGCGGTTCGGTAACAGATACGCAGTATTTT | CASSLTASGSVTDTQYF
. | TRBD2 | TRBJ2-3 | TRBV29-1 | TGCAGCGTTGGCGTTGGCGGGAGTTTCACAGATACGCAGTATTTT | CSVGVGGSFTDTQYF
. | . | TRBJ2-3 | TRBV7-8 | TGTGCCAGCAGCTTCGCTAGGGGGGATACGCAGTATTTT | CASSFARGDTQYF
. | . | TRBJ2-7 | TRBV27 | TGTGCCAGCAGACCGCTTCAGGGGGGAAGTTATAAGCAGTACTTC | CASRPLQGGSYKQYF
. | TRBD1 | TRBJ1-5 | TRBV28 | TGTGCCAGCAGTGCCGGGACAGGGGAACAGCCCCAGCATTTT | CASSAGTGEQPQHF
once | . | TRBJ2-5 | TRBV6-1 | TGTGCCAGCAGTGAAATAGCTAGGCTAGGCGAGACCCAGTACTTC | CASSEIARLGETQYF
. | . | TRBJ2-7 | TRBV4-2 | TGTGCCAGCAGCCAGGACTACGCATGGGAGCAGTACTTC | CASSQDYAWEQYF
. | . | TRBJ2-2 | TRBV5-1 | TGCGCCAGCAGACCCACAGGGAACGACGGGGAGCTGTTTTTT | CASRPTGNDGELFF
. | . | TRBJ2-5 | TRBV5-1 | TGCGCCAGCAGAGCCACCCTGGACTTCCAAGAGACCCAGTACTTC | CASRATLDFQETQYF
. | . | TRBJ1-1 | TRBV5-4 | TGTGCCAGCAGCTTGGCCGGGGTCTACGACACTGAAGCTTTCTTT | CASSLAGVYDTEAFF
. | . | TRBJ2-7 | TRBV6-6 | TGTGCCAGCAGTTACGACGTTCGCGGGGCCGAGCAGTACTTC | CASSYDVRGAEQYF